This record covers a single T cell receptor beta chain. Its antigen is not identified. This CDR3 is 15 amino acids long. V shed 4 bases and J shed 5 bases, with 18 bases lying between them. Germline CDR1 and CDR2: MDHEN and SYDVKM. This sample is part of a study of shared clonotypes between healthy human individuals. As for the study in general: Ranging from 18 to 49 in age, donors were a couple of women and a few men. Study-wide results and limits: Sampling included only blood; tissue repertoires likely differ.

Using immunoSEQ multiplex PCR, the repertoire was profiled, and TCRdb retains in-frame clones only, with some absent. The sample has about 2.4 million clones, 85% to 95% seen once; the top ten hold 0.14%. The rearrangement uses TRBV28 and TRBJ2-7; D might be TRBD2 (7 bases). Material for sequencing was naive CD4+ T cells sorted from blood. Sample subset: CD45RA+ positively selected. This sequence was found in a man younger than 30 in good health. CDR3 residues: CASSSRDTGRDEQYF. The CDR3 nucleotides read TGTGCCAGCAGTTCCCGGGACACGGGGAGGGACGAGCAGTACTTC.